The T cell receptor (beta chain) under discussion was sequenced for a study of CD8+CD57+ T cells in acquired aplastic anemia. Overall study: Healthy donors gave approximately 9.8 million reads on average for CD4+ cells. The study's findings and limits: Patients did not significantly differ from controls in CD8+ Simpson's diversity.

The template for TCR beta VDJ and CDR3 sequence profiling was genomic DNA. TCRdb re-analysed the reads in MiXCR, keeping a single row per CDR3 protein. The table lists roughly 190,000 distinct CDR3 sequences, around 50% of them singletons. CDR1 is MNHEY, CDR2 SVGAGI, per germline. The V end was cut by 6 bases, the J end by 7 bases, with 10 bases between. The CDR3 has 13 amino acids. This clonotype was seen repeatedly, ten times or more. As yet, its antigen is unknown. The receptor's source is a human donor in good health, serving as a control. This sequence joins TRBV6-5 and TRBJ1-6, with D maybe TRBD1 (6 bases). Input material: sorted CD4+, CD8+, or CD8+CD57+ T cells (not recorded which) from PBMCs. The CDR3 region is CASRQGSNSPLHF. The CDR3 DNA follows: TGTGCCAGCAGACAGGGTTCGAATTCACCCCTCCACTTT.